This T cell receptor (beta chain) was captured in a study of early T cells in non-severe SARS-CoV-2 infection. Study-wide context: Chains were not paired, and sequencing was done on bulk RNA from unsorted whole blood.

Study-wide results and caveats: VDJdb matching favored anti-spike CD8 responses, missing private and CD4 specificities.

In its sample, this clonotype was seen many times. The antigen is unknown. Unique molecular identifier tags were affixed to discrete cDNA molecules. TCRdb independently ran MiXCR on the 5' RACE reads; one entry per CDR3 protein. This sample yields tens of thousands of distinct CDR3 sequences, of which about 12% are seen a single time; approximately 1.1% belongs to the top ten. The germline V gene encodes CDR1 SGHAT and CDR2 FQNNGV. This CDR3 contains 13 residues. Between the trimmed V and J ends, which lost 4 bases and 2 bases, there was a span of 8 bases. This TCR derives from an adult who was a healthcare worker with PCR-confirmed SARS-CoV-2 infection or an uninfected control (not recorded which). The donor label of this sample is uncertain. The sample consisted of whole blood, taken at baseline. The chain recombines TRBV11-2 with TRBJ2-5, with TRBD1 as a possible D gene (6 bases). As DNA, the CDR3 is TGTGCCAGCAGCTGGGACATTCAAGAGACCCAGTACTTC. This encodes CASSWDIQETQYF.